The sequence of this T cell receptor beta chain was determined in a study of identifying expanded T cells in peripheral blood (dated by TCRdb to about 2019). Broadly, across the study: Technical replicates were generated by sequencing separate aliquots of the same genomic DNA pool, with four replicates compared pairwise. Study-level results and caveats: Approximately 1.2 differentially abundant clones were flagged by the binomial model between technical replicates, whereas about 16.4 and 19 were flagged over approximately two weeks and four weeks, respectively. The beta-binomial model significantly reduced the number of clones called differentially abundant and the false-positive rate across all healthy-donor time intervals. The authors expected that biological variance in healthy repertoires might rise further over much longer intervals, such as months to years. In all healthy donors, the variance in clone template counts between samples taken about 14 days apart rose significantly as total template count increased.

The immunoSEQ Assay, which relies on bias-controlled multiplex PCR amplification of genomic DNA, was used to profile TCRbeta CDR3 regions. The authors' pipeline ran thus. The absolute abundance of each unique TCRbeta CDR3 region was quantified after sequences were collapsed and filtered. Two models were used to test differential abundance: a binomial model (Fisher-equivalent) and a beta-binomial model that adds time-dependent variance fitted from healthy donors. Clones with fewer than 5 combined templates were removed, and a clone was called differentially abundant if the clone's Benjamini-Hochberg FDR was below 0.01. Beta-binomial variance was modeled as a function of total template count across the two samples using the form v = (b*log(k)+a)^2. TCRdb took this table from immuneACCESS and kept in-frame rearrangements with V and J called. Such tables lack part of the clones; where checked against another copy, unresolved V genes explain under half of the gap, and the rest is unexplained. Clone size and V and J calls were adopted from that table, with D and trimming inferred from the DNA. In this sample the table shows tens of thousands of clones, roughly 84% of which occur a single time. The top ten constitute 20% of the sample.

During the collection period, no immune events, such as infections, were documented for the healthy donors. Healthy-donor blood repertoires served as a training cohort to calibrate time-dependent variance in a beta-binomial model of T-cell clone differential abundance. The training cohort included 10 or so healthy donors, of whom 3 were female and 7 were male. Donor ages ranged from roughly 29 to 64 years, with an average of about 41 years. Obtained from a commercial supplier, whole blood was collected from each healthy donor at three time points set approximately two weeks apart. For immunosequencing, genomic DNA was extracted from whole blood that had not been sorted. This clone is a singleton in its sample. The antigen it binds to is not known. Nothing much larger sits one base from this clone, and base qualities are not available. V and J are truncated by 4 bases and 5 bases respectively, leaving an intervening sequence of 15 bases. CDR1 and CDR2 are drawn from the germline V gene: SGHTS, YDEGEE. Counted from cysteine to phenylalanine, this CDR3 has 14 amino acids. Of the read, only the CDR3 DNA is kept; its 42 bases are in frame from base 1.

This TCR was sampled from a person aged 18-70 years in good health. The sequence is built from TRBV5-8 and TRBJ2-5; the D gene remains uncertain. The sequenced sample consisted of blood. The nucleotides are TGTGCCAGCAGCCTAAGGCTCTCACGGGAGACCCAGTACTTC. Its protein product is CASSLRLSRETQYF.